Each of the 14 T cell receptor beta chains below was sequenced from the same sample in a study of CD4 T cells in relation to SARS-CoV-2 and coronaviruses. The method was immunoSEQ multiplex PCR; TCRdb's version includes in-frame clones alone and lacks a portion of them. Counted here are about 37,000 clones, 70% to 90% occurring once; the ten biggest clones make up approximately 3.1%. The specimen sequenced was memory CD4+ T cells from PBMCs. These receptors all come from an adult with COVID-19.

V gene TRBV19 combines with J gene TRBJ2-2, with 11 bases fitting TRBD2. The CDR3 loop spans 16 amino acids. Germline values: CDR1 LNHDA, CDR2 SQIVND (reference sequence). J lost 5 bases, V lost 6 bases, and 8 bases had no gene match. The CDR3 sequence: CASSQATSGNTGELFF. The CDR3, as DNA: TGTGCCAGTAGCCAAGCGACTAGCGGGAATACCGGGGAGCTGTTTTTT.

This chain connects TRBV19 to TRBJ2-5; tentatively, D is TRBD2 (5 bases). Germline CDR1 is LNHDA and CDR2 is SQIVND (reference sequence). The CDR3 is 16 amino acids. V was cut by 2 bases and J by 1 base, with 14 bases left in between. For the CDR3, the DNA is TGTGCCAGTAGTATACGGCTAAGCGGAGGCCAAGAGACCCAGTACTTC. It encodes CASSIRLSGGQETQYF.

This clone has a single count. The V call is TRBV12-3 or TRBV12-4, the J call TRBJ2-1, with TRBD2 matching over 9 bases. V lost 3 bases, J lost 10 bases, and 1 base stayed unmatched. This CDR3 contains 12 residues. The DNA for the CDR3 is TGTGCCAGCAGTTTCGGGACTAGCGAGCAGTTCTTC. It codes for CASSFGTSEQFF.

This clone has just a few counts. This chain connects TRBV4-3 to TRBJ2-5, with no clear D. The CDR3 has 15 amino acids. From germline, CDR1 is LGHNA and CDR2 YSLEER. Trimming cost V 0 bases and J 0 bases, with 8 bases left between them. The CDR3, as DNA: TGCGCCAGCAGCCAAGATCGCGGTAACCAAGAGACCCAGTACTTC. Translating it yields CASSQDRGNQETQYF.

The table lists this clone with a count of one. The chain links TRBV24-1 to TRBJ2-5, with 8 bases fitting TRBD2. Germline CDR1 reads KGHDR; CDR2 reads SFDVKD. The CDR3 runs 14 residues. The V segment lost 5 bases and the J segment 0 bases; nucleotides outside the gene matches: 1. The CDR3: CATSVSGNQETQYF. CDR3 sequence (DNA): TGTGCCACCAGTGTTAGCGGGAACCAAGAGACCCAGTACTTC.

This rearrangement joins TRBV29-1 to TRBJ2-7, with D possibly matching TRBD1 (5 bases). Germline CDR1 SQVTM, CDR2 ANQGSEA. The CDR3 has 12 residues. The V gene lost 1 base and the J gene lost 6 bases, with 10 bases spanning the gap. This chain's CDR3 is CSVEGSRAEQYF. CDR3 nucleotides: TGCAGCGTTGAAGGATCCAGGGCCGAGCAGTACTTC.

This rearrangement joins TRBV16 to TRBJ2-3; 9 bases are shared with TRBD1. The CDR3 covers 14 residues. The trim removed 4 bases at V and 3 bases at J, leaving 2 bases unmatched. From germline, CDR1 is KGHSY and CDR2 FQNENV. The CDR3 coding sequence is TGTGCCAGCAGCCCACAGGGGGCAACAGATACGCAGTATTTT. Amino acids: CASSPQGATDTQYF.

V and J are TRBV19 and TRBJ1-3, with D perhaps matching TRBD1 (5 bases). The CDR3 has 14 residues. Per the germline V gene, CDR1 is LNHDA and CDR2 is SQIVND (reference sequence). The V and J ends lost 6 bases and 3 bases respectively, with 12 bases between them. The CDR3, as DNA: TGTGCCAGTAGGTCCGGGGCTAGTGGAAACACCATATATTTT. Its translation: CASRSGASGNTIYF. Supplemented by reference TRBV19 and TRBJ1-3, the full variable domain reads DGGITQSPKYLFRKEGQNVTLSCEQNLNHDAMYWYRQDPGQGLRLIYYSQIVNDFQKGDIAEGYSVSREKKESFPLTVTSAQKNPTAFYLCASRSGASGNTIYFGEGSWLTVV.

The chain employs TRBV20-1 and TRBJ1-4; D call uncertain. The CDR3 length is 11 residues. Trimming removed 7 bases at V and 8 bases at J, with 11 bases between. CDR1 is DFQATT, CDR2 SNEGSKA, per germline (reference sequence). CDR3: CSVQVVEKLFF. DNA of the CDR3: TGCAGTGTCCAGGTGGTGGAAAAACTGTTTTTT.

CDR3 DNA sequence: TGTGCCAGCTCACCACGGACAGATACGCAGTATTTT. Translating it yields CASSPRTDTQYF. The chain uses TRBV18 and TRBJ2-3, with no clear D. From germline, CDR1 is KGHSH and CDR2 LQKENI. CDR3 size: 12 residues. V lost 1 base and J lost 3, with 2 bases in between. Combining the CDR3 with reference TRBV18 and TRBJ2-3 gives the whole variable domain NAGVMQNPRHLVRRRGQEARLRCSPMKGHSHVYWYRQLPEEGLKFMVYLQKENIIDESGMPKERFSAEFPKEGPSILRIQQVVRGDSAAYFCASSPRTDTQYFGPGTRLTVL.

This chain connects TRBV19 to TRBJ2-3, with TRBD2 matching 7 bases. Germline CDR1 LNHDA, CDR2 SQIVND (reference sequence). The CDR3 runs to 16 residues. V was pared by 3 bases and J by 7 bases, with 13 bases of the junction left unmatched. CDR3 loop: CASSIMQGGRANTQYF. CDR3 DNA: TGTGCCAGTAGTATTATGCAGGGCGGGAGAGCAAATACGCAGTATTTT.

This clone was picked up one time. The V gene is TRBV7-9, the J gene TRBJ1-3; D gene uncertain. There are 16 residues in the CDR3. Looked up from germline, CDR1 is SEHNR and CDR2 is FQNEAQ (reference sequence). Trimming left V 1 base short and J 4 bases short, with 14 bases between. The CDR3 DNA reads as TGTGCCAGCAGCTTAGATCGATCCCGGGAAGGAAACACCATATATTTT. This codes for CASSLDRSREGNTIYF.

The chain recombines TRBV5-6 with TRBJ2-3; maybe TRBD2 (5 bases). The CDR3 consists of 13 residues. The V and J ends lost 4 bases and 6 bases respectively, with 12 bases between them. In germline, CDR1 is SGHDT, CDR2 YYEEEE. The CDR3 DNA sequence: TGTGCCAGCAGCCCGCGGGTCCCGGATACGCAGTATTTT. Translating gives CASSPRVPDTQYF.

The J gene is TRBJ2-7, the V gene TRBV27; 9 nucleotides match TRBD1. In germline, CDR1 is MNHEY, CDR2 SMNVEV (reference sequence). The CDR3 contains 15 residues. V shed 5 bases and J 3 bases; nucleotides not matched to a gene: 8. CDR3: CASSPGTGPGYEQYF. As DNA, the CDR3 is TGTGCCAGCAGTCCAGGGACAGGGCCGGGCTACGAGCAGTACTTC.